Shown below are 23 T cell receptor beta chains from a single sample sequenced in a study of technical replicates of blood from a handful of donors. Assay: immunoSEQ multiplex PCR; the TCRdb copy retains only in-frame clones and omits some. The sample carries about 70,000 clones, more than 85% recorded once. The sample taken for sequencing was PBMCs. The receptors stem from a human donor in good health. Some clones in this sample may be carry-over from other donors' samples.

The CDR3 region has the DNA TGTGCCAGCAGTGAATGGGGTGGAGCTAGCGGAGCAGATACGCAGTATTTT. This codes for CASSEWGGASGADTQYF. The V gene is TRBV6-1, the J gene TRBJ2-3; 7 nucleotides agree with TRBD2. CDR1 and CDR2 (germline): MNHNS, SASEGT. This CDR3 spans 17 amino acids. J lost 4 bases, V lost 2 bases, and 12 bases had no gene match.

V and J are TRBV19 and TRBJ2-3, with D possibly matching TRBD1 (6 bases). Per the germline V gene, CDR1 is LNHDA and CDR2 is SQIVND (reference sequence). CDR3 length: 12 amino acids. V lost 11 bases to trimming and J lost 1 base, with 10 bases between them. The CDR3 spells CASRGRTDTQYF. CDR3 bases: TGTGCCTCCAGGGGTCGCACAGATACGCAGTATTTT.

The chain couples TRBV6-5 to TRBJ1-4; D uncertain. The V gene's germline CDR1 is MNHEY and CDR2 SVGAGI. Trimming cost V 0 bases and J 12 bases, with 11 bases left between them. CDR3 length: 13 amino acids. The CDR3 nucleotides are TGTGCCAGCAGTTACTCGAGTCTTGGTGAACTGTTTTTT. Its protein product is CASSYSSLGELFF.

A single count supports this clone. The chain has TRBV6-1 and TRBJ1-1; TRBD1 matches 7 bases. This CDR3 has 15 amino acids. J gave up 3 bases and V 2 bases, and 6 bases lay outside the gene matches. Germline CDR1 and CDR2: MNHNS and SASEGT. In DNA form, the CDR3 reads TGTGCCAGCAGTGAACCATACAGGGGTTACACTGAAGCTTTCTTT. It encodes CASSEPYRGYTEAFF.

V usage is TRBV7-2 and J usage is TRBJ1-5, with no clear D. The CDR3 is 14 residues long. The V gene lost 1 base and the J gene lost 3 bases, with 7 bases spanning the gap. Germline V gene lookup returns CDR1 SGHTA and CDR2 FQGNSA. The CDR3 loop is CASSLGETNQPQHF. CDR3 sequence (DNA): TGTGCCAGCAGCTTAGGGGAGACCAATCAGCCCCAGCATTTT.

This clone has just one count. CDR3 protein: CASSPRRGREGTEAFF. In nucleotides, the CDR3 is TGTGCCAGCAGTCCCCGAAGGGGCAGGGAGGGCACTGAAGCTTTCTTT. The chain uses TRBV25-1 and TRBJ1-1; TRBD1 is a possible D gene (5 bases). The V end lost 5 bases, the J end lost 4 bases, and 20 bases lay between the germline ends. CDR1 is MGHDK, CDR2 SYGVNS, per germline. This CDR3 spans 16 amino acids.

The gene calls are TRBV2 and TRBJ1-1, with D uncertain. Germline assignment: CDR1 SNHLY and CDR2 FYNNEI. This CDR3 has 12 amino acids. Trimming removed 2 bases from V and 8 bases from J, with 9 bases in between. The CDR3 DNA reads as TGTGCCAGCAGTGAAAAGGCTAGGGAAGCTTTCTTT. This codes for CASSEKAREAFF.

The chain carries TRBV12-5 and TRBJ1-4; D is possibly TRBD1 (6 bases). The CDR3 spans 14 residues. V was shortened by 6 bases and J by 5 bases, with 13 bases between the two germline ends. Looked up from germline, CDR1 is LGHNT and CDR2 is FRNRAP. The CDR3 sequence: CASGWGGRNEKLFF. The DNA of the CDR3 is TGTGCTAGTGGCTGGGGGGGGCGGAATGAAAAACTGTTTTTT.

V usage is TRBV6-1 and J usage is TRBJ2-7; D uncertain. Germline V gene sequence: CDR1 MNHNS, CDR2 SASEGT. Deletions cut 2 bases from V and 0 bases from J, with 8 bases between. The CDR3 consists of 14 residues. CDR3 residues: CASSESLSSYEQYF. CDR3 coding DNA: TGTGCCAGCAGTGAAAGTCTCAGCTCCTACGAGCAGTACTTC.

J is TRBJ1-6 and V is TRBV6-6, with D possibly matching TRBD1 (5 bases). The CDR3 has 15 amino acids. V lost 1 base and J lost 6, with 10 bases in between. From germline, CDR1 is MNHNY and CDR2 SVGAGI (reference sequence). The CDR3 region is CASSYWQGGNSPLHF. CDR3 nucleotides: TGTGCCAGCAGTTACTGGCAGGGTGGTAATTCACCCCTCCACTTT.

V and J are TRBV29-1 and TRBJ2-7; 7 bases agree with TRBD1. Per the germline V gene, CDR1 is SQVTM and CDR2 is ANQGSEA. V shed 4 bases and J 4 bases; nucleotides not matched to a gene: 10. There are 14 residues in the CDR3. This CDR3 reads CSVAPRQGPYEQYF. CDR3 nucleotides: TGCAGCGTTGCCCCCCGACAGGGTCCTTACGAGCAGTACTTC.

This chain joins TRBV19 and TRBJ1-6; D gene unclear. V was clipped by 4 bases and J by 0 bases, with 7 bases between them. The length of the CDR3 is 15 residues. The germline V gene has CDR1 LNHDA and CDR2 SQIVND (reference sequence). The DNA of the CDR3 is TGTGCCAGTAGTAGGCGAGGCTCCTATAATTCACCCCTCCACTTT. Translation gives CASSRRGSYNSPLHF.

The genes are TRBV15 and TRBJ1-6; unclear D gene. Germline CDR1 is LNHNV and CDR2 is YYDKDF (reference sequence). The CDR3 totals 16 residues. V lost 1 base and J lost 10, with 17 bases in between. The CDR3 sequence: CATSRVRLLRESPLHF. In DNA form, the CDR3 reads TGTGCCACCAGCAGAGTTCGGTTGTTACGCGAGTCACCCCTCCACTTT.

The V and J genes are TRBV7-9 and TRBJ2-5; 13 bases are a match to TRBD2. This CDR3 comprises 15 residues. V gave up 1 base and J gave up 7 bases; unmatched junction bases: 3. Germline values: CDR1 SEHNR, CDR2 FQNEAQ (reference sequence). The CDR3 DNA is TGTGCCAGCAGCTTAGGGACTAGCGGGAGCCCGACCCAGTACTTC. This gives the protein CASSLGTSGSPTQYF. Variable domain in full (rest from reference TRBV7-9 and TRBJ2-5): DTGVSQNPRHKITKRGQNVTFRCDPISEHNRLYWYRQTLGQGPEFLTYFQNEAQLEKSRLLSDRFSAERPKGSFSTLEIQRTEQGDSAMYLCASSLGTSGSPTQYFGPGTRLLVL.

V is TRBV2 and J is TRBJ1-1, with 12 bases that match TRBD1. Germline V gives CDR1 SNHLY, CDR2 FYNNEI. The CDR3 covers 19 residues. J lost 5 bases, V lost 1 base, and 14 bases had no gene match. CDR3 protein: CASSEGSGTGGYVVTEAFF. CDR3 bases: TGTGCCAGCAGTGAAGGGAGTGGGACAGGGGGCTATGTGGTGACTGAAGCTTTCTTT.

This clone has only a few counts. The chain combines TRBV5-1 with TRBJ2-7, with 7 bases identical to TRBD2. The junction had 10 bases not matched to a gene; V was cut back by 4 bases and J by 3 bases. The CDR3 spans 15 residues. Germline loops: CDR1 SGHRS, CDR2 YFSETQ. CDR3: CASSAGVLLIYEQYF. DNA for the CDR3: TGCGCCAGCAGCGCGGGGGTGTTACTTATCTACGAGCAGTACTTC.

The chain has TRBV4-3 and TRBJ2-1; 7 bases are shared with TRBD2. This CDR3 contains 15 residues. Germline assignment: CDR1 LGHNA and CDR2 YSLEER. V shed 6 bases and J 2 bases; nucleotides not matched to a gene: 7. The chain's CDR3 is CASRLGGEPYNEQFF. Written as DNA, the CDR3 is TGCGCCAGCAGACTGGGGGGGGAGCCCTACAATGAGCAGTTCTTC.

The chain combines TRBV6-4 with TRBJ2-2; D is possibly TRBD2 (6 bases). This CDR3 contains 13 residues. Looked up from germline, CDR1 is MRHNA and CDR2 is SNTAGT. Trimming removed 8 bases at V and 5 bases at J, with 12 bases between. The CDR3 here is CASSAGSTGELFF. CDR3 coding DNA: TGTGCCAGCTCCGCCGGGAGTACCGGGGAGCTGTTTTTT.

The table lists this clone with a count of one. The chain's CDR3 is CASSLVDSNYGYTF. The DNA for the CDR3 is TGCGCCAGCAGCTTGGTTGACAGTAACTATGGCTACACCTTC. The rearrangement uses TRBV5-1 and TRBJ1-2; a possible D gene is TRBD1 (5 bases). Trimming left V 0 bases short and J 1 base short, with 7 bases between. This CDR3 spans 14 amino acids. Germline V gene data show CDR1 as SGHRS and CDR2 as YFSETQ.

V is TRBV9 and J is TRBJ1-5; D not certain. Per germline, CDR1 SGDLS and CDR2 YYNGEE. V lost 0 bases and J 4 bases, leaving 5 bases between the germline ends. This CDR3 region has 13 residues. The CDR3 loop is CASSVGANQPQHF. The CDR3 DNA sequence: TGTGCCAGCAGCGTAGGAGCGAATCAGCCCCAGCATTTT.

This chain links TRBV7-7 with TRBJ2-1; D is undetermined. The CDR3 runs to 14 residues. V was pared by 2 bases and J by 2 bases, with 7 bases between. Germline CDR1 is SSHAT and CDR2 is FNYEAQ (reference sequence). The CDR3 region is CASSLSGPYNEQFF. DNA for the CDR3: TGTGCCAGCAGCTTAAGTGGCCCCTACAATGAGCAGTTCTTC.

This chain joins TRBV27 and TRBJ2-7; no definite D call. V was shortened by 6 bases and J by 2 bases, with 23 bases between the two germline ends. CDR3 size: 17 residues. CDR1 and CDR2 (germline): MNHEY, SMNVEV (reference sequence). CDR3 region: CASSLKPDIRVPYEQYF. DNA for the CDR3: TGTGCCAGCAGCCTCAAACCCGACATTCGCGTACCCTACGAGCAGTACTTC.

The rearrangement joins TRBV7-9 to TRBJ1-6; the D gene is possibly TRBD1 (6 bases). The CDR3 contains 14 residues. Trimming took 6 bases from V and 10 from J, leaving 16 bases between them. Germline loops: CDR1 SEHNR, CDR2 FQNEAQ (reference sequence). CDR3 DNA sequence: TGTGCCAGCAGAGCGGGGGCGGCGGGCTCACCCCTCCACTTT. Translating gives CASRAGAAGSPLHF.